These T cell receptor beta chains were read from a single sample in a study of T cells in Graves' hyperthyroidism and ophthalmopathy. TCRdb analysed the multiplex PCR reads with MiXCR anew, one entry per CDR3 protein. This sample has more than 500,000 distinct CDR3 sequences, with 15% to 20% found just once. Source material: blood. These receptors were taken from a woman aged 25-40 years with Graves' ophthalmopathy. CDR3s include the opening cysteine and the closing phenylalanine or tryptophan. D genes are given only for firm matches. The listing skips clone size in some rows; elsewhere it reads once, few, many or a size class.

D gene | J gene | V gene | clone size | CDR3 DNA | CDR3 protein
. | TRBJ1-6 | TRBV6-1 | . | TGTGCCAGCAGTGCTAAGGGGGGACGTTCACCCCTCCACTTT | CASSAKGGRSPLHF
TRBD2 | TRBJ2-5 | TRBV6-5 | few | TGTGCCAGCAGTGGGGGGACGGGGGGAGAAGAGACCCAGTACTTC | CASSGGTGGEETQYF
. | TRBJ2-7 | TRBV19 | few | TGTGCCAGTAGACCAGGACAGCTGTCTCGGGAGCAGTACTTC | CASRPGQLSREQYF
TRBD1 | TRBJ1-5 | TRBV7-2 | few | TGTGCCAGCAGCACGCACAGGGGAGCCCAGCCCCAGCATTTT | CASSTHRGAQPQHF
. | TRBJ1-2 | TRBV29-1 | . | TGCAGCGTTGAAGCCATTTTGTGGAATGGCTACACCTTC | CSVEAILWNGYTF
TRBD2 | TRBJ2-1 | TRBV11-2 | many | TGTGCCAGCAGCACCAATAGCGGGAGGACACGCAATGAGCAGTTCTTC | CASSTNSGRTRNEQFF
. | TRBJ1-2 | TRBV10-3 | . | TGTGCCATCAGCTTGGACTATGGCTACACCTTC | CAISLDYGYTF
TRBD1 | TRBJ2-1 | TRBV29-1 | . | TGCAGCGTAACAGGGGACAATGAGCAGTTCTTC | CSVTGDNEQFF
. | TRBJ2-7 | TRBV18 | many | TGTGCCAGCTCACCTCAGGGGGGTCACTACGAGCAGTACTTC | CASSPQGGHYEQYF
TRBD1 | TRBJ2-5 | TRBV29-1 | . | TGCAGCGTGGAGACAGACAGGGGGCGCGGAGAGACCCAGTACTTC | CSVETDRGRGETQYF
TRBD1 | TRBJ2-7 | TRBV11-2 | many | TGTGCCAGCAGCCCATACCCGGACAGGCCCTACGAGCAGTACTTC | CASSPYPDRPYEQYF
. | TRBJ2-2 | TRBV6-2/TRBV6-3 | few | TGTGCCAGCAGACCTCCGACAGGGAACACCGGGGAGCTGTTTTTT | CASRPPTGNTGELFF
. | TRBJ2-1 | TRBV15 | . | TGTGCCACCAGCAGAGACCGTGCGGGGAATGAGCAGTTCTTC | CATSRDRAGNEQFF
TRBD1 | TRBJ1-5 | TRBV6-1 | . | TGTGCCAGCAGTCAGTCCGGGACAGGGAGCAATCAGCCCCAGCATTTT | CASSQSGTGSNQPQHF
TRBD1 | TRBJ2-5 | TRBV7-4 | many | TGTGCCAGCAGCCAACGGGGACAGGAAGAGACCCAGTACTTC | CASSQRGQEETQYF
TRBD2 | TRBJ2-7 | TRBV12-3/TRBV12-4 | many | TGTGCCAGCAGTTTAGTGGGACTAGCGGGAGGGGAACAGTACTTC | CASSLVGLAGGEQYF
. | TRBJ2-5 | TRBV7-2 | many | TGTGCCAGCAGCCAAACCTTCGGGGAGACCCAGTACTTC | CASSQTFGETQYF
TRBD2 | TRBJ2-7 | TRBV28 | many | TGTGCCAGCAGTTGGGATCTGGGAGGGGACGAGCAGTACTTC | CASSWDLGGDEQYF
. | TRBJ2-5 | TRBV12-5 | few | TGTGCTAGTTCCCCCGGACAGCCTCAAGAGACCCAGTACTTC | CASSPGQPQETQYF
TRBD2 | TRBJ2-5 | TRBV7-2 | many | TGTGCCAGCAGCAAAACATTACTAGCGGGGCCCTACTTC | CASSKTLLAGPYF
TRBD2 | TRBJ2-1 | TRBV4-2 | . | TGTGCCAGCAGCCCCCCGGGACTAAGACCAAGCAATGAGCAGTTCTTC | CASSPPGLRPSNEQFF
. | TRBJ2-1 | TRBV6-1 | many | TGTGCCACCCAGGGGCTCCCCAATGAGCAGTTCTTC | CATQGLPNEQFF
TRBD1 | TRBJ2-1 | TRBV12-3/TRBV12-4 | once | TGTGCCAGCAGTTTGAGGGACAGGGGGTACAATGAGCAGTTCTTC | CASSLRDRGYNEQFF
. | TRBJ2-7 | TRBV7-2 | few | TGTGCCAGCAGCTTAAGTTGGCGGACCTCCTACGAGCAGTACTTC | CASSLSWRTSYEQYF
TRBD2 | TRBJ2-2 | TRBV20-1 | many | TGCAGTGCTTCTTTACTAGCGGGAGTTGACGGGGAGCTGTTTTTT | CSASLLAGVDGELFF
TRBD1 | TRBJ1-2 | TRBV16 | few | TGTGCCAGCAGCCCCTGGACAGGGCCGTATGGCTACACCTTC | CASSPWTGPYGYTF
TRBD2 | TRBJ2-3 | TRBV5-1 | . | TGCGCCAGCAGCTCGCTGGGACTAGCGGGAGGGGCAGATACGCAGTATTTT | CASSSLGLAGGADTQYF
TRBD1 | TRBJ2-7 | TRBV9 | . | TGTGCCAGCAGCGTGGGACAGGACAACAACGAGCAGTACTTC | CASSVGQDNNEQYF
. | TRBJ1-4 | TRBV11-2 | many | TGTGCCAGCAGCTTAGATCGGGCGTTTGTATATGAAAAACTGTTTTTT | CASSLDRAFVYEKLFF
. | TRBJ2-3 | TRBV20-1 | many | TGCAGTGCTAGAAAAATACCCGCGGGGCCCACAGATACGCAGTATTTT | CSARKIPAGPTDTQYF
TRBD1 | TRBJ2-2 | TRBV6-5 | . | TGTGCCAGCAGATACGGACAGGCCACCGGGGAGCTGTTTTTT | CASRYGQATGELFF
TRBD1 | TRBJ2-7 | TRBV7-9 | few | TGTGCCAGCAGCTTAGAGGGGGCTGATTCTTACGAGCAGTACTTC | CASSLEGADSYEQYF
. | TRBJ2-3 | TRBV5-1 | few | TGCGCCAGCAGCTTGGAGACAGCTAGCACAGATACGCAGTATTTT | CASSLETASTDTQYF
. | TRBJ2-5 | TRBV19 | few | TGTGCCAGTAGTATGACGGGACATAGTCAAGAGACCCAGTACTTC | CASSMTGHSQETQYF
. | TRBJ1-5 | TRBV5-6 | few | TGTGCCAGCACTTCCTTGAGAGGGCAGTGGCAAAATAGCAATCAGCCCCAGCATTTT | CASTSLRGQWQNSNQPQHF
TRBD2 | TRBJ2-1 | TRBV5-1 | many | TGCGCCAGCAGCTTTTCTTCGACTAGCGGACCCTCACCTGAGCAGTTCTTC | CASSFSSTSGPSPEQFF
. | TRBJ2-1 | TRBV7-2 | . | TGTGCCAGCAGCATTATACTCTACAATGAGCAGTTCTTC | CASSIILYNEQFF
. | TRBJ2-7 | TRBV6-2/TRBV6-3 | many | TGTGCCAGCAGTTCGAACTTGTACTACGAGCAGTACTTC | CASSSNLYYEQYF
. | TRBJ2-3 | TRBV12-5 | many | TGTGCTAGTGGTGTGGACAGTCCTAGCACAGATACGCAGTATTTT | CASGVDSPSTDTQYF
TRBD2 | TRBJ2-3 | TRBV24-1 | many | TGTGCCACCAGTGATTTGCCTAGCGGGAAAATCGCAGATACGCAGTATTTT | CATSDLPSGKIADTQYF
. | TRBJ2-7 | TRBV20-1 | . | TGCAGTGCCTCCCCCGACCCCCGTACCTACGAGCAGTACTTC | CSASPDPRTYEQYF
TRBD1 | TRBJ2-1 | TRBV28 | many | TGTGCCAGCAGTCCCTGGGACAGGGGGTACAATGAGCAGTTCTTC | CASSPWDRGYNEQFF
. | TRBJ2-1 | TRBV9 | . | TGTGCCTGCAGCGTAGACTCTTACAATGAGCAGTTCTTC | CACSVDSYNEQFF
TRBD1 | TRBJ2-2 | TRBV7-9 | . | TGTGCCAGCAGCTTGCTCCCGGGACAGGGAACGCTCACCGGGGAGCTGTTTTTT | CASSLLPGQGTLTGELFF
. | TRBJ1-1 | TRBV20-1 | many | TGCAGTGCTAGAGCGGTGGGGATGAACACTGAAGCTTTCTTT | CSARAVGMNTEAFF
. | TRBJ2-2 | TRBV20-1 | few | TGCAGTGCTAGGCGGGGCTCTTGGCTGTTTTTT | CSARRGSWLFF
. | TRBJ1-5 | TRBV12-3/TRBV12-4 | . | TGTGCCAGCAGTTACGGCAAGGGCCGGGACAGCAATCAGCCCCAGCATTTT | CASSYGKGRDSNQPQHF
TRBD2 | TRBJ2-1 | TRBV20-1 | . | TGCAGTGCTAGAGTCGGGACTAGCGGAAGCTCCTACAATGAGCAGTTCTTC | CSARVGTSGSSYNEQFF
TRBD2 | TRBJ2-1 | TRBV27 | . | TGTGCCAGCAGTTCCCCCGGACTAGCGGGAGGGCCCTCCGTCTACCATGAGCAGTTCTTC | CASSSPGLAGGPSVYHEQFF
TRBD2 | TRBJ2-7 | TRBV7-9 | . | TGTGCCAGCAGCCTTACGTTGGGGGGGGACTACGAGCAGTACTTC | CASSLTLGGDYEQYF
. | TRBJ2-5 | TRBV6-2/TRBV6-3 | . | TGTGCCAGCAGCACATTCGACGGGTACCAAGAGACCCAGTACTTC | CASSTFDGYQETQYF
. | TRBJ2-5 | TRBV6-9 | . | TGTGCCAGCAGTTTCTCGGGGCGGCAAGAGACCCAGTACTTC | CASSFSGRQETQYF
TRBD2 | TRBJ2-2 | TRBV7-2 | few | TGTGCCAGCAGCGCGAGCGGGACCCCGAACACCGGGGAGCTGTTTTTT | CASSASGTPNTGELFF
. | TRBJ2-7 | TRBV2 | few | TGTGCCAGCAGTGAAAACTGGAGCTCCTACGAGCAGTACTTC | CASSENWSSYEQYF
. | TRBJ2-3 | TRBV12-3/TRBV12-4 | many | TGTGCCAGCAGTTTCTTTGACAGCACAGATACGCAGTATTTT | CASSFFDSTDTQYF
. | TRBJ2-1 | TRBV20-1 | many | TGCAGTGCTAGACCCTCGACGGGTAGGGATGAGCAGTTCTTC | CSARPSTGRDEQFF
. | TRBJ1-2 | TRBV6-1 | many | TGTGCCAGCAGGATCGGGAAAGAGAGTGGCTACACCTTC | CASRIGKESGYTF
. | TRBJ2-5 | TRBV28 | many | TGTGCCAGCAGGGCGGGGTCGGAGAAGACCCAGTACTTC | CASRAGSEKTQYF
TRBD1 | TRBJ1-4 | TRBV12-3/TRBV12-4 | many | TGTGCCACCTTAGACAGGGGCGGCGAAAAACTGTTTTTT | CATLDRGGEKLFF